A selection of T cell receptor beta chains follows, all from one sample in a study of blood T cell repertoires in COVID-19. Clones were sequenced by immunoSEQ multiplex PCR, and TCRdb holds only the in-frame ones, with some missing. The sample has 50,000 to 70,000 clones, 91% seen once; the top ten hold 2% to 2.5%. Sample: peripheral blood. The receptors stem from a man aged 55 to 70 with acute or convalescent COVID-19. CDR3s include the opening cysteine and the closing phenylalanine or tryptophan. A D gene is named only where the DNA matches it firmly. Not all rows give a size; the values are once, few, many and, for expanded clones, a class.

clone size: .
J gene: TRBJ1-4
D gene: TRBD1
V gene: TRBV23-1
CDR3 protein: CASSHQGQATNEKLFF
CDR3 DNA: TGCGCCAGCAGTCACCAGGGACAGGCAACTAATGAAAAACTGTTTTTT

clone size: .
J gene: TRBJ2-7
D gene: .
V gene: TRBV7-2
CDR3 protein: CASSLAPGENYEQYF
CDR3 DNA: TGTGCCAGCAGCTTAGCACCAGGGGAAAACTACGAGCAGTACTTC

clone size: .
J gene: TRBJ2-7
D gene: TRBD1
V gene: TRBV19
CDR3 protein: CASSIDREYEQYF
CDR3 DNA: TGTGCCAGTAGTATCGACAGGGAGTACGAGCAGTACTTC

clone size: .
J gene: TRBJ2-1
D gene: TRBD2
V gene: TRBV19
CDR3 protein: CASSIPGGRAIDEQFF
CDR3 DNA: TGTGCCAGTAGTATTCCGGGCGGGAGGGCCATCGATGAGCAGTTCTTC

clone size: .
J gene: TRBJ2-5
D gene: TRBD2
V gene: TRBV5-6
CDR3 protein: CASSLGREAYQETQYF
CDR3 DNA: TGTGCCAGCAGCTTGGGTCGGGAGGCGTACCAAGAGACCCAGTACTTC

clone size: .
J gene: TRBJ2-7
D gene: .
V gene: TRBV5-8
CDR3 protein: CASSSEGSSYEQYF
CDR3 DNA: TGTGCCAGCAGCTCCGAGGGTTCCTCCTACGAGCAGTACTTC

clone size: .
J gene: TRBJ1-2
D gene: .
V gene: TRBV28
CDR3 protein: CASSLSGERYGYTF
CDR3 DNA: TGTGCCAGCAGTTTGTCGGGGGAACGGTATGGCTACACCTTC

clone size: once
J gene: TRBJ2-3
D gene: TRBD2
V gene: TRBV5-1
CDR3 protein: CASSLEVAGSIDTQYF
CDR3 DNA: TGCGCCAGCAGCTTGGAGGTAGCGGGATCGATCGATACGCAGTATTTT

clone size: .
J gene: TRBJ1-2
D gene: TRBD1
V gene: TRBV11-2
CDR3 protein: CASSSGTGWGSNYGYTF
CDR3 DNA: TGTGCCAGCAGCTCCGGGACAGGATGGGGATCTAACTATGGCTACACCTTC

clone size: .
J gene: TRBJ2-1
D gene: .
V gene: TRBV11-1
CDR3 protein: CASRPTSPNHNEQFF
CDR3 DNA: TGTGCCAGCAGGCCAACTAGTCCTAACCATAATGAGCAGTTCTTC

clone size: .
J gene: TRBJ2-7
D gene: .
V gene: TRBV11-3
CDR3 protein: CASSLDPGTPYEQYF
CDR3 DNA: TGTGCCAGCAGCTTAGATCCCGGGACACCCTACGAGCAGTACTTC

clone size: .
J gene: TRBJ1-5
D gene: .
V gene: TRBV5-6
CDR3 protein: CASSFAGGNQPQHF
CDR3 DNA: TGTGCCAGCAGCTTCGCGGGGGGCAATCAGCCCCAGCATTTT

clone size: .
J gene: TRBJ2-1
D gene: TRBD1
V gene: TRBV30
CDR3 protein: CAWNIGTGDNEQFF
CDR3 DNA: TGTGCCTGGAACATTGGGACAGGGGACAATGAGCAGTTCTTC

clone size: .
J gene: TRBJ1-2
D gene: TRBD1
V gene: TRBV2
CDR3 protein: CASAGTGGSRYGYTF
CDR3 DNA: TGTGCCAGCGCCGGGACAGGGGGCTCTCGGTATGGCTACACCTTC

clone size: .
J gene: TRBJ2-7
D gene: TRBD2
V gene: TRBV30
CDR3 protein: CAWSLAGGRYEQYF
CDR3 DNA: TGTGCCTGGAGCTTAGCGGGAGGGCGATACGAGCAGTACTTC

clone size: .
J gene: TRBJ2-3
D gene: TRBD2
V gene: TRBV9
CDR3 protein: CASSPPGLAGQDTQYF
CDR3 DNA: TGTGCCAGCAGCCCTCCGGGACTAGCGGGCCAAGATACGCAGTATTTT